The rows below give T cell receptor beta chains drawn from one sample of a study of cytomegalovirus exposure and HLA in healthy donors. Generated by immunoSEQ multiplex PCR, the TCRdb table keeps only in-frame clones and is missing some. The sample has under 200,000 clones, 81% seen once. Sequences were obtained from PBMCs. Source of these receptors: a man over 45 in good health and CMV-seronegative. The CDR3 runs from the conserved cysteine through the conserved F or W. Each record gives: V gene, D gene, J gene, clone size, CDR3 DNA, CDR3 protein. A D gene is named only where the DNA matches it firmly. Rows may omit the clone size; those that give it use once, few, many or a size class.

>TRBV5-1|NA|TRBJ2-5|NA
TGCGCCAGCAGCCTCCAGAGGCAGGGCCCCGAAATGGAGACCCAGTACTTC
CASSLQRQGPEMETQYF
>TRBV6-6|NA|TRBJ2-5|few
TGTGCCAGCAATCGGGGGGCCCGCCAAGAGACCCAGTACTTC
CASNRGARQETQYF
>TRBV5-6|NA|TRBJ1-3|few
TGTGCCAGCAGCTCGACGGACAACTCTGGAAACACCATATATTTT
CASSSTDNSGNTIYF
>TRBV10-3|NA|TRBJ1-1|NA
TGTGCCATCAGCCGTCCTGAACAGACTGAAGCTTTCTTT
CAISRPEQTEAFF
>TRBV6-5|NA|TRBJ2-5|NA
TGTGCCAGCAGTTACCAGGGCTCGGGGACCCAGTACTTC
CASSYQGSGTQYF
>TRBV7-3|NA|TRBJ1-3|NA
TGTGCCAGCAGCTTACGGAGGGGAGACACCATATATTTT
CASSLRRGDTIYF
>TRBV27|TRBD1|TRBJ2-5|NA
TGTGCCAGCAGTCCGACAGGGTTAGTAACCGAACAGTACTTC
CASSPTGLVTEQYF
>TRBV18|TRBD2|TRBJ2-1|once
TGTGCCAGCTCACCACCGGCGGGGGGTGGAAATGAGCAGTTCTTC
CASSPPAGGGNEQFF
>TRBV9|NA|TRBJ2-2|NA
TGTGCCAGCAGCGTATTAGGGGGAGGGACCGGGGAGCTGTTTTTT
CASSVLGGGTGELFF
>TRBV4-1|TRBD1|TRBJ2-1|NA
TGCGCCAGCAGCCAAGCGGCGGACAGGAGTACATATGAGCAGTTCTTC
CASSQAADRSTYEQFF
>TRBV10-3|NA|TRBJ1-2|NA
TGTGCCATCAGTGGAGATGGGCAGAATGGCTACACCTTC
CAISGDGQNGYTF
>TRBV5-6|TRBD2|TRBJ2-5|few
TGTGCCAGCAGCTTGTGGGCTAGCGGGGACCAAGAGACCCAGTACTTC
CASSLWASGDQETQYF
>TRBV7-2|TRBD1|TRBJ1-4|NA
TGTGCCAGCAGCCTTCTCGGGACAGGGGAGGAAAAACTGTTTTTT
CASSLLGTGEEKLFF
>TRBV18|NA|TRBJ2-2|NA
TGTGCCAGCTCGTCCGGGACACGTAACACCGGGGAGCTGTTTTTT
CASSSGTRNTGELFF
>TRBV27|TRBD1|TRBJ2-2|once
TGTGCCAGCAGTTTCCGACGACAGGGAACCACCGGGGAGCTGTTTTTT
CASSFRRQGTTGELFF
>TRBV27|NA|TRBJ1-5|NA
TGTGCCAGCAGATCCAGGGTCTCGCAGCCCCAGCATTTT
CASRSRVSQPQHF
>TRBV29-1|NA|TRBJ2-2|NA
TGCAGCGTTGCACCCACTAGCACCGGGGAGCTGTTTTTT
CSVAPTSTGELFF
>TRBV6-5|TRBD2|TRBJ2-1|few
TGTGCCAGCAGAATAGGGACTAGCGGGTACAATGAGCAGTTCTTC
CASRIGTSGYNEQFF
>TRBV7-2|TRBD2|TRBJ2-5|few
TGTGCCAGCAGCTTTCAGGGAGGGCAAGAGACCCAGTACTTC
CASSFQGGQETQYF
>TRBV6-5|NA|TRBJ2-3|NA
TGCGCCAGCAGTTTAGACAGCCCTAGCACAGATACGCAGTATTTT
CASSLDSPSTDTQYF
>TRBV7-2|TRBD1|TRBJ1-2|NA
TGTGCCAGCAGGGGCTCCCGGGACAGGGTTAATGGCTACACCTTC
CASRGSRDRVNGYTF
>TRBV15|NA|TRBJ2-7|NA
TGTGCCACCAGCGGAGATCGCGCGAGGCGGGACGAGCAGTACTTC
CATSGDRARRDEQYF
>TRBV5-1|TRBD1|TRBJ1-2|few
TGCGCCAGCAGCTCTGGACAGGGTCAAGGCTACACCTTC
CASSSGQGQGYTF
>TRBV6-5|NA|TRBJ1-1|NA
TGTGCCACCAAAACCTCCACAGGGAACACTGAAGCTTTCTTT
CATKTSTGNTEAFF
>TRBV6-6|NA|TRBJ2-5|NA
TGTGCCAGCAGGGGGAGAGAAGAGACCCAGTACTTC
CASRGREETQYF